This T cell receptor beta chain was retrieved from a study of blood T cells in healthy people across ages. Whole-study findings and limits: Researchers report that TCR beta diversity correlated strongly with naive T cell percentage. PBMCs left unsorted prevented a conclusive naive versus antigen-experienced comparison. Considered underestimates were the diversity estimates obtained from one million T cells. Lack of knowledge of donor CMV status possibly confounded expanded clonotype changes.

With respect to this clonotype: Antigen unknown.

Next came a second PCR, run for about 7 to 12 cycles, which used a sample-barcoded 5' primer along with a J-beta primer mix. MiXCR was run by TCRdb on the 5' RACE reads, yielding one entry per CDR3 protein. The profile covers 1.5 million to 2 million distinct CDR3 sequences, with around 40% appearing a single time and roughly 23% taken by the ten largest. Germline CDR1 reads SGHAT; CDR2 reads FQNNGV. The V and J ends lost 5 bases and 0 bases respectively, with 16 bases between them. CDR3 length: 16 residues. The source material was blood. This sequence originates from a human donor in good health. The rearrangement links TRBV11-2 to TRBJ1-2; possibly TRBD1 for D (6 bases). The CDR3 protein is CASSPRPQGPNYGYTF. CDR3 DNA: TGTGCCAGCAGCCCCCGCCCCCAGGGGCCTAACTATGGCTACACCTTC.